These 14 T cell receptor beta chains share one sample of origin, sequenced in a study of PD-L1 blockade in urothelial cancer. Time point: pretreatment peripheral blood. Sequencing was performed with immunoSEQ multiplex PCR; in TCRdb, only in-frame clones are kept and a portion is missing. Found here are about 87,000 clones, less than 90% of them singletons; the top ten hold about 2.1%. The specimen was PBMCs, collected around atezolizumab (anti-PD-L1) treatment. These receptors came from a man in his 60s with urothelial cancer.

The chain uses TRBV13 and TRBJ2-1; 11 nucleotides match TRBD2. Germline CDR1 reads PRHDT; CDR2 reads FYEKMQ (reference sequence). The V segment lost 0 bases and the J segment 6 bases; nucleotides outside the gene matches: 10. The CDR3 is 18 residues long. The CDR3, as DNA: TGTGCCAGCAGCTTAGGCCGGCTAGCGGGAGGCAATATCAATGAGCAGTTCTTC. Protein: CASSLGRLAGGNINEQFF.

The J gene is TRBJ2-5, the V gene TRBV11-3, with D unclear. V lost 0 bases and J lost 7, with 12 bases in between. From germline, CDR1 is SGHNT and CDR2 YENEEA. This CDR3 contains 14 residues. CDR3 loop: CASSLDGSPGTQYF. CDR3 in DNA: TGTGCCAGCAGCTTAGATGGTAGCCCGGGGACCCAGTACTTC.

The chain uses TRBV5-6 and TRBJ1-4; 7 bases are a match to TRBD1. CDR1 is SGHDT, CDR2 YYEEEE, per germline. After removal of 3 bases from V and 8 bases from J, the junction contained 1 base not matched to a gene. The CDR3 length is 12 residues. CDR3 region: CASSSDREKLFF. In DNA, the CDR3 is TGTGCCAGCAGCTCGGACAGGGAAAAACTGTTTTTT.

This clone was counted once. This CDR3 is CASRDRGRTGELFF. CDR3 nucleotides: TGTGCCAGCAGGGACAGGGGGCGAACCGGGGAGCTGTTTTTT. The V and J genes are TRBV2 and TRBJ2-2; the match to TRBD1 covers 11 bases. The CDR3 length is 14 residues. The ends lost 6 bases at V and 5 bases at J; junction bases unmatched: 2. CDR1 and CDR2 (germline): SNHLY, FYNNEI.

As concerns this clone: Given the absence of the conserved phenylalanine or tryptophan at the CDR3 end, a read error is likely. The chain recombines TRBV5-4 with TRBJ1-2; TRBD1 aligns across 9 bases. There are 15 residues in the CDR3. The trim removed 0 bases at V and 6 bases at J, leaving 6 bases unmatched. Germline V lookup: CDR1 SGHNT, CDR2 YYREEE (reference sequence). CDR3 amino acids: CASSLANRGLDGYTL. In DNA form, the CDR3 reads TGTGCCAGCAGCTTGGCCAACAGGGGGCTGGATGGCTACACCCTC.

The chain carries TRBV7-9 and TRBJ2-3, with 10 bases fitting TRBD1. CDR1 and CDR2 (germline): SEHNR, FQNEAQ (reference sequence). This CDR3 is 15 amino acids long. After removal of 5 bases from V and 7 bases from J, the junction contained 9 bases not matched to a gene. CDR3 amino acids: CASSDRTGGINTQYF. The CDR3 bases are TGTGCCAGCAGCGACCGGACAGGGGGGATAAATACGCAGTATTTT. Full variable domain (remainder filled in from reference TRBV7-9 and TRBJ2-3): DTGVSQNPRHKITKRGQNVTFRCDPISEHNRLYWYRQTLGQGPEFLTYFQNEAQLEKSRLLSDRFSAERPKGSFSTLEIQRTEQGDSAMYLCASSDRTGGINTQYFGPGTRLTVL.

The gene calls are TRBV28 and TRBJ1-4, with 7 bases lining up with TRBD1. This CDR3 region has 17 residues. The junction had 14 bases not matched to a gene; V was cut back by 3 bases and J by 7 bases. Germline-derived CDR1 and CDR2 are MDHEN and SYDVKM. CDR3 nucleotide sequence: TGTGCCAGCAGTTTCTCCCGAGCAGGGGGTTTTTCTGAAAAACTGTTTTTT. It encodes CASSFSRAGGFSEKLFF.

In DNA, the CDR3 is TGCGCCAGCTGCACAGGCCCCAGCTCCTACAATGAGCAGTTCTTC. Translating it yields CASCTGPSSYNEQFF. The chain links TRBV5-1 to TRBJ2-1; a weak D match, TRBD1 (5 bases). The V end was cut by 7 bases, the J end by 0 bases, with 14 bases between. Looked up from germline, CDR1 is SGHRS and CDR2 is YFSETQ. The CDR3 has 15 amino acids.

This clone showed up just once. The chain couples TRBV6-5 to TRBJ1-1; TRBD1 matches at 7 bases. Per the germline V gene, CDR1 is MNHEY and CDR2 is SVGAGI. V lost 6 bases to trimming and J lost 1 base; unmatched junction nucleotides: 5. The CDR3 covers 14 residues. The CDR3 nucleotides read TGTGCCAGCAGCTCCGGGACAGCGAACACTGAAGCTTTCTTT. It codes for CASSSGTANTEAFF.

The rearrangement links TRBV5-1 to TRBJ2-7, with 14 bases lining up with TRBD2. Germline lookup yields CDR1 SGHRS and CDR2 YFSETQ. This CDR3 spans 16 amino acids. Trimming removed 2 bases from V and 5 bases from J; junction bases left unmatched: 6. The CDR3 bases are TGCGCCAGCAGCTTCGACGGACTAGCGGGGGGAAACGAGCAGTACTTC. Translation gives CASSFDGLAGGNEQYF.

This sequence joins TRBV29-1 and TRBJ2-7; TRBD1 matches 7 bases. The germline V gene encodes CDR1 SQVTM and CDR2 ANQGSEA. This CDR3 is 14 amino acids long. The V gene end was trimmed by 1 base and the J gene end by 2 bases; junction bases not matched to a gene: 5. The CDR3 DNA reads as TGCAGCGTTGAAGTTGGGACAGAAACCTACGAGCAGTACTTC. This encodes CSVEVGTETYEQYF.

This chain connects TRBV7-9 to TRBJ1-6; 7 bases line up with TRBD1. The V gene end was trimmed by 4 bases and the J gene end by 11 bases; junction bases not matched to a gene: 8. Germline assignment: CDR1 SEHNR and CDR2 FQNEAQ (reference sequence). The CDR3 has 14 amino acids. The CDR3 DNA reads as TGTGCCAGCAGCTCCGGACAGGCTGGGGCACCCCTCCACTTT. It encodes CASSSGQAGAPLHF. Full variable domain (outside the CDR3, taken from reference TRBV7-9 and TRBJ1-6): DTGVSQNPRHKITKRGQNVTFRCDPISEHNRLYWYRQTLGQGPEFLTYFQNEAQLEKSRLLSDRFSAERPKGSFSTLEIQRTEQGDSAMYLCASSSGQAGAPLHFGNGTRLTVT.

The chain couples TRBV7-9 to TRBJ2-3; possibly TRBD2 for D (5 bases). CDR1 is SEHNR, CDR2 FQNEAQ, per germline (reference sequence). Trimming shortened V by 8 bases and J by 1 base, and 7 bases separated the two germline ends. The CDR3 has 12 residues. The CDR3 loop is CASGSGTDTQYF. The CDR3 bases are TGTGCCAGCGGGAGCGGCACAGATACGCAGTATTTT.

CDR3 region: CASSYSSLQGSGYTF. As DNA, the CDR3 is TGTGCCAGCAGTTACTCGTCGCTACAGGGGAGTGGCTACACCTTC. The J gene is TRBJ1-2, the V gene TRBV6-6; TRBD1 matches 7 bases. From germline, CDR1 is MNHNY and CDR2 SVGAGI (reference sequence). The trim removed 0 bases at V and 7 bases at J, leaving 8 bases unmatched. The CDR3 has 15 amino acids.